The 2 T cell receptor beta chains below all came from one sample that was sequenced in a study of cytomegalovirus exposure and HLA in healthy donors. Primers for the PCR totalled 60 Vbeta and 13 Jbeta. Only in-frame clones appear in the TCRdb table, and some are missing; sequencing was by immunoSEQ multiplex PCR. The table lists more than 95,000 clones, more than 9% of them singletons. Sequencing was performed on PBMCs. These receptors all come from a woman between 18 and 29 years old in good health and CMV-seropositive.

The J gene is TRBJ1-1, the V gene TRBV27, with D possibly matching TRBD1 (6 bases). The CDR3 is 15 amino acids. V shed 7 bases and J shed 0 bases, with 15 bases lying between them. CDR1 is MNHEY and CDR2 is SMNVEV in the germline V gene (reference sequence). CDR3 in DNA: TGTGCCAGCATGGTCCAGGGGCTAATGAACACTGAAGCTTTCTTT. This sequence encodes CASMVQGLMNTEAFF.

This clone was detected a few times. The sample contains more than one DNA sequence encoding this CDR3. V is TRBV27 and J is TRBJ1-1; D ambiguous. CDR1 MNHEY and CDR2 SMNVEV come from the germline V gene (reference sequence). The V end lost 4 bases, the J end lost 0 bases, and 6 bases lay between the germline ends. The CDR3 extends over 13 amino acids. The CDR3 DNA reads TGTGCCAGCAGTTCGGGTCTGAACACTGAAGCTTTCTTT. It yields the protein CASSSGLNTEAFF.